What follows are 9 T cell receptor beta chains derived from one specimen sequenced in a study of T cell changes during pregnancy in multiple sclerosis. The protocol was immunoSEQ multiplex PCR, while the TCRdb copy is restricted to in-frame clones and leaves out a portion. The sample consists of approximately 70,000 clones, roughly 94% of them appearing once. The material sequenced was peripheral blood, taken in the second trimester of pregnancy. All receptors derive from a female donor in good health, enrolled as a control in a pregnancy study.

The chain has TRBV5-4 and TRBJ2-5; a weak D match, TRBD1 (6 bases). This CDR3 region has 15 residues. Germline V lookup: CDR1 SGHNT, CDR2 YYREEE (reference sequence). The V and J ends lost 4 bases and 2 bases respectively, with 15 bases between them. In DNA form, the CDR3 reads TGTGCCAGCAGCCCTACAGGGATCCTACAAGAGACCCAGTACTTC. It yields the protein CASSPTGILQETQYF.

Comment on this clone: At one end, the junction sequence differs from germline, possibly due to a read error. The chain combines TRBV5-1 with TRBJ1-2, with 8 bases fitting TRBD1. CDR3 length: 15 amino acids. Germline CDR1 and CDR2: SGHRS and YFSETQ. The CDR3, as DNA: TGCGCCAGCAGCCCCGGACAGGGTTTGAGGTATGACTACACCTTC. Its protein product is CASSPGQGLRYDYTF.

The chain has TRBV19 and TRBJ1-6; D uncertain. Per germline, CDR1 LNHDA and CDR2 SQIVND (reference sequence). V was pared by 6 bases and J by 9 bases, with 21 bases between. The CDR3 extends over 16 amino acids. The CDR3 loop is CASSPLGEVGASPLHF. DNA of the CDR3: TGTGCCAGTAGCCCTTTAGGTGAAGTCGGAGCTTCACCCCTCCACTTT.

The chain employs TRBV27 and TRBJ1-2; D is unclear. The CDR3 has 11 amino acids. From germline, CDR1 is MNHEY and CDR2 SMNVEV (reference sequence). Deletions cut 8 bases from V and 7 bases from J, with 11 bases between. CDR3 sequence: CASRSAGGYTF. CDR3 bases: TGTGCCAGCCGTTCCGCCGGTGGCTACACCTTC.

The chain uses TRBV9 and TRBJ2-1, with 8 bases matching TRBD2. The CDR3 is 12 residues long. V shed 0 bases, J shed 15 bases, and the junction held 5 bases outside the gene matches. Germline CDR1 SGDLS, CDR2 YYNGEE. The CDR3 is CASSVAGGRRFF. In DNA form, the CDR3 reads TGTGCCAGCAGCGTAGCGGGGGGGCGCAGGTTCTTC.

V gene TRBV5-6 combines with J gene TRBJ2-1; 9 positions agree with TRBD2. The CDR3 is 14 residues long. V was pared by 4 bases and J by 9 bases, with 8 bases of the junction left unmatched. Germline V gene data show CDR1 as SGHDT and CDR2 as YYEEEE. The CDR3 is CASSGQRGAGEQFF. DNA for the CDR3: TGTGCCAGCAGCGGCCAGCGGGGGGCGGGTGAGCAGTTCTTC.

This clone appeared a single time. The chain recombines TRBV30 with TRBJ2-7, with D possibly being TRBD2 (5 bases). In germline, CDR1 is GTSNPN, CDR2 SVGIG (reference sequence). The V end was cut by 1 base, the J end by 4 bases, with 23 bases between. This CDR3 has 17 residues. CDR3 protein: CAWSARWEWSSPYEQYF. CDR3 coding DNA: TGTGCCTGGAGTGCCCGCTGGGAGTGGTCTTCGCCTTACGAGCAGTACTTC.

V is TRBV7-2 and J is TRBJ2-3; TRBD2 aligns across 8 bases. Trimming took 5 bases from V and 0 from J; bases not matched to a gene: 1. This CDR3 comprises 14 residues. The V gene's germline CDR1 is SGHTA and CDR2 FQGNSA. CDR3 bases: TGTGCCAGCAGCCGCGGGGGGAGCACAGATACGCAGTATTTT. Its protein product is CASSRGGSTDTQYF. Based on the CDR3 plus reference TRBV7-2 and TRBJ2-3, the full variable domain is GAGVSQSPSNKVTEKGKDVELRCDPISGHTALYWYRQSLGQGLEFLIYFQGNSAPDKSGLPSDRFSAERTGGSVSTLTIQRTQQEDSAVYLCASSRGGSTDTQYFGPGTRLTVL.

This chain links TRBV4-1 with TRBJ2-5; TRBD2 aligns across 9 bases. Germline V gene sequence: CDR1 MGHRA, CDR2 YSYEKL. V shed 5 bases, J shed 5 bases, and the junction held 15 bases outside the gene matches. This CDR3 has 17 amino acids. In nucleotides, the CDR3 is TGCGCCAGCAGCATCAGGGGCGGCGGGGGGGTGGGGGAGACCCAGTACTTC. Its protein is CASSIRGGGGVGETQYF.